A single sample gave rise to the 32 T cell receptor beta chains below, sequenced in a study of T-cell memory formation after mild COVID-19. Each CDR3 protein gets one entry after TCRdb re-called the 5' RACE reads with MiXCR. The table records roughly 620,000 distinct CDR3 sequences, more than 15% of them present only once. The sample taken for sequencing was PBMCs or a T cell subset sorted from them (not recorded which). The receptors stem from an adult woman who had mild COVID-19 (a few samples of this study predate the infection). Cell type and time point are not known.

V and J are TRBV5-1 and TRBJ2-7; 8 bases fit TRBD1. After removal of 0 bases from V and 4 bases from J, the junction contained 6 bases not matched to a gene. Per the germline V gene, CDR1 is SGHRS and CDR2 is YFSETQ. CDR3 length equals 15 residues. The CDR3 sequence: CASSLDGQGVYEQYF. The CDR3 nucleotides are TGCGCCAGCAGCTTGGATGGACAGGGAGTATACGAGCAGTACTTC.

The chain uses TRBV24-1 and TRBJ1-5; D gene ambiguous. Trimming took 4 bases from V and 4 from J, leaving 7 bases between them. Looked up from germline, CDR1 is KGHDR and CDR2 is SFDVKD. The CDR3 sequence is 13 residues long. The CDR3 region is CATSEPGNQPQHF. The CDR3 bases are TGTGCCACCAGTGAACCAGGAAATCAGCCCCAGCATTTT.

V usage is TRBV12-3 or TRBV12-4 and J usage is TRBJ1-2; TRBD1 agrees at 9 bases. The CDR3 is made up of 14 amino acids. V was pared by 6 bases and J by 5 bases, with 7 bases of the junction left unmatched. DNA for the CDR3: TGTGCCAGCAGCGCGGGACAGGGAATTTATGGCTACACCTTC. Translated: CASSAGQGIYGYTF.

The sample holds a few counts of this clonotype. The chain employs TRBV6-1 and TRBJ1-1, with a weak D call TRBD1 (6 bases). Trimming cost V 7 bases and J 1 base, with 22 bases left between them. This CDR3 spans 17 amino acids. From germline, CDR1 is MNHNS and CDR2 SASEGT. In nucleotides, the CDR3 is TGTGCCAGCACCTTAGACGGACAGAAGATCAAGAACACTGAAGCTTTCTTT. This encodes CASTLDGQKIKNTEAFF.

The gene calls are TRBV6-1 and TRBJ1-5; tentative D call: TRBD1 (6 bases). The CDR3 contains 15 residues. CDR1 MNHNS and CDR2 SASEGT come from the germline V gene. Deletions cut 1 base from V and 3 bases from J, with 10 bases between. The CDR3 here is CASSEGSGVNQPQHF. The CDR3 DNA follows: TGTGCCAGCAGTGAAGGGTCAGGGGTCAATCAGCCCCAGCATTTT.

The chain couples TRBV7-9 to TRBJ1-2; D is uncertain. V gave up 5 bases and J gave up 0 bases, with 10 bases separating them. The CDR3 is made up of 14 amino acids. Per the germline V gene, CDR1 is SEHNR and CDR2 is FQNEAQ (reference sequence). For the CDR3, the DNA is TGTGCCAGCAGCCCAGAGGTAGCTAACTATGGCTACACCTTC. It is translated as CASSPEVANYGYTF.

The V gene is TRBV6-5, the J gene TRBJ1-1; no definite D call. Trimming shortened V by 5 bases and J by 0 bases, and 13 bases separated the two germline ends. This CDR3 is 15 amino acids long. Germline V CDR1 and CDR2: MNHEY, SVGAGI. DNA of the CDR3: TGTGCCAGCAGTCCCGCGACTCTCATGAACACTGAAGCTTTCTTT. As protein: CASSPATLMNTEAFF.

This clonotype turned up a few times. This chain uses TRBV4-2 with TRBJ2-2, with D possibly TRBD2 on 6 matching bases. This CDR3 comprises 18 residues. The V gene's germline CDR1 is LGHNA and CDR2 YNFKEQ. Trimming removed 0 bases at V and 3 bases at J, with 17 bases between. The CDR3 loop is CASSQDSTYGGDTGELFF. As DNA, the CDR3 is TGTGCCAGCAGCCAAGACTCTACATACGGGGGTGACACCGGGGAGCTGTTTTTT.

This clonotype was detected ten times or more. The J gene is TRBJ1-5, the V gene TRBV7-9; weak D call: TRBD1 (5 bases). Trimming removed 2 bases from V and 3 bases from J, with 8 bases in between. The V gene's germline CDR1 is SEHNR and CDR2 FQNEAQ (reference sequence). The CDR3 contains 14 residues. The CDR3 spells CASSLIGDNQPQHF. CDR3 sequence (DNA): TGTGCCAGCAGCTTAATAGGGGACAATCAGCCCCAGCATTTT.

The rearrangement uses TRBV7-8 and TRBJ2-1; D is possibly TRBD1 (6 bases). The V gene's germline CDR1 is SGHVS and CDR2 FQNEAQ. The CDR3 is 17 amino acids. Trimming took 1 base from V and 2 from J, leaving 15 bases between them. CDR3 region: CASSLDQTGSTYNEQFF. In nucleotides, the CDR3 is TGTGCCAGCAGCTTAGACCAGACAGGTTCGACCTACAATGAGCAGTTCTTC.

This chain connects TRBV4-1 to TRBJ1-2; D call uncertain. CDR1 and CDR2 from the germline V gene are MGHRA and YSYEKL. Trimming pared 0 bases from V and 8 bases from J, leaving 13 bases between. This CDR3 has 14 residues. The CDR3 region is CASSQDTGVGGYTF. Here the CDR3 DNA reads TGCGCCAGCAGCCAAGATACGGGAGTAGGCGGCTACACCTTC.

This clonotype has more than one count but fewer than ten. CDR3 DNA: TGTGCCAGCAGCTTCTTGAGCGGGGGGGGAGAGACCCAGTACTTC. Translation gives CASSFLSGGGETQYF. The chain links TRBV7-6 to TRBJ2-5; 10 nucleotides match TRBD2. J lost 4 bases, V lost 3 bases, and 5 bases had no gene match. The V gene's germline CDR1 is SGHVS and CDR2 FNYEAQ. This CDR3 has 15 residues.

V usage is TRBV6-5 and J usage is TRBJ2-7; D gene uncertain. CDR1 and CDR2 (germline): MNHEY, SVGAGI. This CDR3 has 18 residues. V lost 4 bases and J 2 bases, leaving 24 bases between the germline ends. The CDR3 is CASSSDTTARAGTYEQYF. The CDR3 coding sequence is TGTGCCAGCAGTTCTGATACCACAGCCCGGGCCGGAACCTACGAGCAGTACTTC.

This clonotype was counted between two and nine times. This chain uses TRBV23-1 with TRBJ2-7, with D maybe TRBD2 (6 bases). TRBV23-1 is designated an ORF whose function remains uncertain. The V gene lost 4 bases and the J gene lost 3 bases, with 13 bases spanning the gap. The CDR3 runs to 14 residues. CDR3 region: CASSREVVFYEQYF. The CDR3, as DNA: TGCGCCAGCAGTCGGGAGGTTGTGTTCTACGAGCAGTACTTC.

Only a few counts were recorded for this clonotype. J is TRBJ1-1 and V is TRBV6-1; D not certain. The ends were cut back, 1 base at V and 4 bases at J, with 1 base in the middle. The CDR3 covers 11 residues. Germline CDR1 reads MNHNS; CDR2 reads SASEGT. The CDR3 nucleotides are TGTGCCAGCAGTGAAGGCACTGAAGCTTTCTTT. Residues: CASSEGTEAFF.

The V and J genes are TRBV15 and TRBJ1-2; 7 bases agree with TRBD1. The CDR3 runs to 16 residues. The V gene end was trimmed by 1 base and the J gene end by 4 bases; junction bases not matched to a gene: 9. Per germline, CDR1 LNHNV and CDR2 YYDKDF (reference sequence). The CDR3 sequence is CATSRAEDRTTYGYTF. CDR3 nucleotides: TGTGCCACCAGCAGAGCCGAGGACAGGACGACCTATGGCTACACCTTC.

This clonotype was picked up a small number of times. The rearrangement uses TRBV20-1 and TRBJ2-5; TRBD2 matches 9 bases. The CDR3 length is 12 residues. CDR1 DFQATT and CDR2 SNEGSKA come from the germline V gene (reference sequence). Trimming at V came to 3 bases and at J to 5 bases, leaving 1 base not matched to a gene. CDR3 DNA sequence: TGCAGTGCTAGCACTAGCGGGGAGACCCAGTACTTC. It yields the protein CSASTSGETQYF.

This clonotype came up a few times. The V call is TRBV20-1, the J call TRBJ2-3; D tentatively fits TRBD1 or TRBD2 (5 bases each). The CDR3 is 14 residues long. Trimming removed 5 bases from V and 2 bases from J, with 14 bases in between. Looked up from germline, CDR1 is DFQATT and CDR2 is SNEGSKA (reference sequence). This chain's CDR3 is CSAHRDRLTDTQYF. The CDR3 DNA sequence: TGCAGTGCTCACCGGGACCGCCTCACAGATACGCAGTATTTT.

This chain connects TRBV3-1 to TRBJ1-5; no clear D. The ends were cut back, 5 bases at V and 2 bases at J, with 7 bases in the middle. The germline CDR1 and CDR2 sequences are LGHDT and YNNKEL (reference sequence). The CDR3 spans 13 residues. The CDR3 protein is CASSDTGNQPQHF. CDR3 in DNA: TGTGCCAGCAGCGACACGGGCAATCAGCCCCAGCATTTT.

The chain has TRBV7-2 and TRBJ2-2; 10 bases are a match to TRBD1. The CDR3 sequence is 18 residues long. Germline CDR1 is SGHTA and CDR2 is FQGNSA. Germline trimming cut 4 bases from V and 6 bases from J; bases unmatched to any gene: 14. The CDR3 protein is CASSSRLGTGANSGELFF. In DNA, the CDR3 is TGTGCCAGCAGCTCCCGCCTGGGGACAGGGGCGAATTCCGGGGAGCTGTTTTTT. The variable domain in full, completed from reference TRBV7-2 and TRBJ2-2, reads GAGVSQSPSNKVTEKGKDVELRCDPISGHTALYWYRQSLGQGLEFLIYFQGNSAPDKSGLPSDRFSAERTGGSVSTLTIQRTQQEDSAVYLCASSSRLGTGANSGELFFGEGSRLTVL.

The genes are TRBV20-1 and TRBJ2-7; TRBD2 matches at 8 bases. The CDR3 extends over 14 amino acids. CDR1 is DFQATT and CDR2 is SNEGSKA in the germline V gene (reference sequence). The trim removed 1 base at V and 1 base at J, leaving 3 bases unmatched. CDR3: CSARVLAESYEQYF. The CDR3, as DNA: TGCAGTGCTAGAGTACTAGCGGAGTCCTACGAGCAGTACTTC.

The chain recombines TRBV12-3 or TRBV12-4 with TRBJ2-5, with 10 bases fitting TRBD1. CDR3 length: 18 amino acids. V was clipped by 5 bases and J by 4 bases; unmatched bases: 16. This chain's CDR3 is CASSPLKTLDRGRETQYF. As DNA, the CDR3 is TGTGCCAGCAGTCCCCTCAAGACCCTAGACAGGGGGCGAGAGACCCAGTACTTC.

In this sample, this clonotype turned up a few times. CDR3 residues: CAQEWGAEAFF. The CDR3, as DNA: TGTGCCCAAGAGTGGGGGGCTGAAGCTTTCTTT. The chain employs TRBV7-9 and TRBJ1-1; D may be TRBD1 (5 bases). Trimming removed 11 bases from V and 6 bases from J, with 13 bases in between. The germline V gene has CDR1 SEHNR and CDR2 FQNEAQ (reference sequence). The CDR3 is 11 residues long.

The rearrangement uses TRBV30 and TRBJ2-1; D not certain. This CDR3 region has 11 residues. Trimming shortened V by 1 base and J by 4 bases, and 2 bases separated the two germline ends. The germline gives CDR1 GTSNPN, CDR2 SVGIG (reference sequence). The chain's CDR3 is CAWSAYNEQFF. The CDR3 bases are TGTGCCTGGAGTGCATACAATGAGCAGTTCTTC.

V is TRBV12-3 or TRBV12-4 and J is TRBJ1-1; D call uncertain. V lost 4 bases to trimming and J lost 4 bases, with 16 bases between them. The length of the CDR3 is 15 residues. The DNA for the CDR3 is TGTGCCAGCAGTTCTGGTCGAGGGAGGAGCACTGAAGCTTTCTTT. It encodes CASSSGRGRSTEAFF.

This chain joins TRBV9 and TRBJ1-2; D possibly corresponds to TRBD1 (6 bases). The V end lost 0 bases, the J end lost 4 bases, and 10 bases lay between the germline ends. Germline values: CDR1 SGDLS, CDR2 YYNGEE. The CDR3 consists of 14 residues. Here the CDR3 reads CASSVDQGSYGYTF. The CDR3 DNA reads as TGTGCCAGCAGCGTAGATCAGGGGAGCTATGGCTACACCTTC. The full variable domain, its missing parts supplied by reference TRBV9 and TRBJ1-2, is DSGVTQTPKHLITATGQRVTLRCSPRSGDLSVYWYQQSLDQGLQFLIQYYNGEERAKGNILERFSAQQFPDLHSELNLSSLELGDSALYFCASSVDQGSYGYTFGSGTRLTVV.

The V call is TRBV21-1, the J call TRBJ2-7; the table's D call TRBD2 went unverified against the DNA. TRBV21-1 is given as a pseudogene. The CDR3 contains 13 residues. CDR3 DNA: TGTGCCAGCACCAGGGCCCTCAGGGACGAGCAGTACTTC. It is translated as CASTRALRDEQYF.

This clonotype has only a few counts. The chain is built from TRBV12-3 or TRBV12-4 and TRBJ1-6, with D tentatively TRBD1 (5 bases). Between the trimmed V and J ends, which lost 4 bases and 6 bases, there was a span of 10 bases. This CDR3 is 14 amino acids long. In DNA form, the CDR3 reads TGTGCCAGCAGTTACACAGGAACTAATTCACCCCTCCACTTT. Its translation is CASSYTGTNSPLHF.

The table lists this clonotype with a few counts. The V and J genes are TRBV20-1 and TRBJ1-4; D is ambiguous. V was cut by 3 bases and J by 6 bases, with 8 bases left in between. Germline-derived CDR1 and CDR2 are DFQATT and SNEGSKA (reference sequence). The CDR3 extends over 12 amino acids. The CDR3, as DNA: TGCAGTGCTAGCCAGGCGGATGAAAAACTGTTTTTT. This gives the protein CSASQADEKLFF.

The rearrangement joins TRBV7-2 to TRBJ2-2; tentatively, D is TRBD1 (6 bases). Germline V gives CDR1 SGHTA, CDR2 FQGNSA. The CDR3 runs to 17 residues. Trimming left V 1 base short and J 5 bases short, with 17 bases between. The CDR3 protein is CASSLVPGTLMTGELFF. CDR3 coding DNA: TGTGCCAGCAGCTTAGTCCCAGGGACACTTATGACCGGGGAGCTGTTTTTT.

The chain is built from TRBV10-3 and TRBJ2-7; D remains unclear. Germline V gives CDR1 ENHRY, CDR2 SYGVKD. Trimming removed 6 bases from V and 1 base from J, with 7 bases in between. This CDR3 is 12 amino acids long. The CDR3 DNA follows: TGTGCCATCAGCGAACGGTCCTACGAGCAGTACTTC. Its translation is CAISERSYEQYF.

The chain links TRBV4-1 to TRBJ1-1, with D unclear. Trimming removed 1 base from V and 6 bases from J, with 6 bases in between. This CDR3 is built from 12 residues. CDR1 MGHRA and CDR2 YSYEKL come from the germline V gene. This CDR3 is CASSQAWSEAFF. CDR3 nucleotide sequence: TGCGCCAGCAGCCAAGCATGGTCTGAAGCTTTCTTT.